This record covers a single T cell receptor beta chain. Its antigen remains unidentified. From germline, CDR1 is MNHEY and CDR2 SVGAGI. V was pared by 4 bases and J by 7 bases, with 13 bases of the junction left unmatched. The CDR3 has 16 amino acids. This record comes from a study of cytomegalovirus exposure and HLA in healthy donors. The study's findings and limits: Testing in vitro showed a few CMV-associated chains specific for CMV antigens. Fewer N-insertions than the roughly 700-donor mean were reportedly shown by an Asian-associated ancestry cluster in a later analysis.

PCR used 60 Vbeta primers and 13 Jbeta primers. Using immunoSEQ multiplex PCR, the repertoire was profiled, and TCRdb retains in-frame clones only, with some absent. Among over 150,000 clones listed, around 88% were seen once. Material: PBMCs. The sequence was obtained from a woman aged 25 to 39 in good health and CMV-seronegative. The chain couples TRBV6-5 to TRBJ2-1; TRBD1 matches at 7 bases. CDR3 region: CASSFSQGVFTNEQFF. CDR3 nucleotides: TGTGCCAGCAGTTTTTCGCAGGGGGTTTTCACAAATGAGCAGTTCTTC.